The sequence of this T cell receptor beta chain was determined in a study of T cells in Graves' hyperthyroidism and ophthalmopathy (dated 2019 in TCRdb). Regarding the research as a whole: Peripheral blood samples were taken at initial diagnosis, before any treatment was given. The 100 or so discovery patients were randomly split 7:3 into training and test sets. Prospective prediction of ophthalmopathy was tested in an independent validation cohort of 18 to 20 hyperthyroidism patients and some 17 patients who later progressed to ophthalmopathy. A discovery cohort of about 100 patients, approximately 44 with Graves' ophthalmopathy and roughly 59 with stable Graves' hyperthyroidism, was used to find distinguishing TCR V-J signatures. Thyroid tissue and blood T-cell repertoires from six Graves' hyperthyroidism patients were also compared in the study. Following sampling, methimazole starting at 30 mg daily was given to hyperthyroidism patients, and high-dose intravenous methylprednisolone was given to ophthalmopathy patients. The paper reports TCR Vbeta CDR3 sequencing of some 140 peripheral blood samples: under 45 ophthalmopathy, 70 to 85 hyperthyroidism and approximately 17 progressor patients.

Stable Graves' hyperthyroidism was defined as no progression to ophthalmopathy during 18 months of follow-up. Hyperthyroidism patients were newly diagnosed, had a disease duration of under 2 months, and were aged 18 to 65 years. Any patient with an uncontrolled infection, another autoimmune disease, pregnancy or lactation was excluded. Diagnoses were established on the basis of clinical symptoms, serum thyroxine and TRAb, thyroid ultrasound, and orbital computed tomography. PBMCs were isolated from more than 8 ml of fresh peripheral blood by Ficoll-Paque density gradient centrifugation. Trizol reagent was used to extract total RNA, and RNA quality was then checked on an Agilent 2100 Bioanalyzer. On this clonotype itself: Its antigen is currently not known. It has no much larger one-base neighbor in the sample; base qualities were not kept.

V lost 3 bases and J lost 0 bases, and the count of bases not matched to a germline gene is 7. Including cysteine and phenylalanine, the CDR3 has 17 amino acids. Kept here is only the CDR3 DNA, which spans 51 bases and is read in frame from base 1. CDR1 and CDR2 are drawn from the germline V gene (reference sequence): DFQATT, SNEGSKA. Amplification of TCR beta CDR3 regions was carried out from RNA transcripts. The first round of RT-PCR for the TCR CDR3 was performed with the HTBI primer set and the Qiagen OneStep RT-PCR kit. Libraries were constructed in a second round of multiplex PCR, after which size selection and purification were carried out. Libraries were sequenced paired-end with 100 bp reads on an Illumina HiSeq2000. On the authors' methods: SOAPnuke was used to process the raw data, throwing out any read that contained adapters or uncalled bases, had a mean Phred below 15, or lacked an exact constant-primer or identifier match. High-quality paired reads were merged with COPE v1.2.5, and unique nucleotide sequences were defined as clonotypes. Clonotypes were aligned to IMGT TRBV, TRBD and TRBJ reference segments using MiTCR v1.1. The analysis included only V-J combinations with a frequency above 0.0001, which together covered 99% to 99.2% of the repertoires. A TCS score was defined as the ratio of F50 (clonal expansion) to E x V (chaos), with BLOSUM62-based TCRdist applied between CDR3 peptides within each V-J. Welch's t-statistics and random forest reduced just over 500 V-J features to 10 to 15, which were used in a naive Bayes classifier (R e1071). The public reads were run again by TCRdb, first through fastp at Q25 and then through MiXCR, and only productive beta chains were kept. Every CDR3 protein is listed once, alongside the most common genes and DNA of its rows. TCRdb's processing, not the authors', yielded these V and J calls. The sample contains hundreds of thousands of distinct CDR3 sequences, 15% to 18% of them found a single time. The ten largest clonotypes hold approximately 7.5% of the sample.

On the study overall, not on this receptor specifically: Ophthalmopathy was separated from stable hyperthyroidism by a 13 V-J signature model, with about 88% sensitivity and approximately 84% specificity obtained in cross-validation and 80%/75% obtained in testing. Sample size was not statistically predetermined, and blinding of investigators to group allocation was not performed. In validation, the model predicted progression to ophthalmopathy a median of around six months before onset, with about 70% sensitivity and just under 75% specificity. Blood samples also contained most of the expanded thyroid clonotypes (frequency above 0.001), which suggests that blood repertoires may reflect thyroid immune responses.

This chain joins TRBV20-1 to TRBJ2-6; 8 bases in between match TRBD2. This TCR derives from a woman between 18 and 30 years old with Graves' hyperthyroidism. Sample: blood. At the DNA level, the sequence is TGCAGTGCTAGTCAGCGGGAGAGATACTCTGGGGCCAACGTCCTGACTTTC. Its protein reads: CSASQRERYSGANVLTF.